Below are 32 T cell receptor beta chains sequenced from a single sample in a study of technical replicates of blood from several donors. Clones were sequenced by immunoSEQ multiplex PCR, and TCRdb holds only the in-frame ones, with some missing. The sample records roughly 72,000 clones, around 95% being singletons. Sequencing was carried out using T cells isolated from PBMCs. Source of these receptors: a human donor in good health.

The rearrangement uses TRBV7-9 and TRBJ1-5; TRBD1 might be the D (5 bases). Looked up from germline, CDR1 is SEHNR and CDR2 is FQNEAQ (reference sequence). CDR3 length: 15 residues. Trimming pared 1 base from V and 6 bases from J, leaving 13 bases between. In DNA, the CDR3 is TGTGCCAGCAGCTTAGGTGGTCAGGGAGGTCAGCCCCAGCATTTT. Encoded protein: CASSLGGQGGQPQHF.

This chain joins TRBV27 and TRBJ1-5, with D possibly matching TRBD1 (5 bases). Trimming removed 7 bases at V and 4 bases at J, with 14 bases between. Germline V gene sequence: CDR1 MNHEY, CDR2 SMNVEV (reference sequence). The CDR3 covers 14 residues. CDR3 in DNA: TGTGCCAGCACCTCCCGCGGGGGTAATCAGCCCCAGCATTTT. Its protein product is CASTSRGGNQPQHF.

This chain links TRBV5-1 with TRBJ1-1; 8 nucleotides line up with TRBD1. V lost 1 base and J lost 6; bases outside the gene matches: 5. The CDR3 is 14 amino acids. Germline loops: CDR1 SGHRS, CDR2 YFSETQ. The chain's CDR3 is CASSLIAGGSEAFF. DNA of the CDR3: TGCGCCAGCAGCTTGATTGCAGGGGGCTCTGAAGCTTTCTTT.

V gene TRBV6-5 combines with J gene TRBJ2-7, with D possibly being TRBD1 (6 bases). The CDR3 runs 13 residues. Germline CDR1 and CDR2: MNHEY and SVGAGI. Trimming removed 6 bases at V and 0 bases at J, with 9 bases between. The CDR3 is CASSRDNSYEQYF. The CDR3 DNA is TGTGCCAGCAGCCGGGACAACTCCTACGAGCAGTACTTC.

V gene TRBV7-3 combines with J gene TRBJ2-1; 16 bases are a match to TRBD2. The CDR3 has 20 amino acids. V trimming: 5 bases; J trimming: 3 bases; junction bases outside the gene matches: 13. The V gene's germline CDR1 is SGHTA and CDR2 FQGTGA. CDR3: CASSIFTGTSGRANYNEQFF. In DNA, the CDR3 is TGTGCCAGCAGCATCTTCACCGGGACTAGCGGGAGGGCCAACTACAATGAGCAGTTCTTC.

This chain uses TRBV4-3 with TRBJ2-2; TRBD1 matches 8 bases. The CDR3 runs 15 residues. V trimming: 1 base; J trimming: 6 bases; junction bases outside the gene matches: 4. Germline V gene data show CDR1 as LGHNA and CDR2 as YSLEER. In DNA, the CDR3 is TGCGCCAGCAGCCAAGGGACAGGGTATGCCGGGGAGCTGTTTTTT. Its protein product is CASSQGTGYAGELFF.

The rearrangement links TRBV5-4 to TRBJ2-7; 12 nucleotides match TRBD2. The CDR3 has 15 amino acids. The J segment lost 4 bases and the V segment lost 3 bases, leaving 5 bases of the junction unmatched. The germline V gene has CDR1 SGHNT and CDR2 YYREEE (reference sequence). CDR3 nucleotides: TGTGCCAGCAGCTCCCTAGCGGGAGGGCCGTACGAGCAGTACTTC. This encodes CASSSLAGGPYEQYF.

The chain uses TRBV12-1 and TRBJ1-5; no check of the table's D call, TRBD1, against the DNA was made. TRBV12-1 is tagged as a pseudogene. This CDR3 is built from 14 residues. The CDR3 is CASSQGQGDQPQHF. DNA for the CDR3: TGTGCCAGCAGCCAAGGACAGGGCGATCAGCCCCAGCATTTT.

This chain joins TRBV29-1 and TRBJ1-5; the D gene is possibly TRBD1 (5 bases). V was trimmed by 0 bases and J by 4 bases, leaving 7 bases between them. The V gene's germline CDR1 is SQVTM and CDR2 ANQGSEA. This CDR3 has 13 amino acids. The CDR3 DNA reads TGCAGCGTTGAAGAACAGGCTAATCAGCCCCAGCATTTT. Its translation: CSVEEQANQPQHF.

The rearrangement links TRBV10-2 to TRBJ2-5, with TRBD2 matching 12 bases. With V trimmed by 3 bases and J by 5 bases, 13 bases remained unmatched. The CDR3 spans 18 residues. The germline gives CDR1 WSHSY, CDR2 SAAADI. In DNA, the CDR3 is TGCGCCAGCAGTGATATGACTAGCGGGAGTTATATTAGGGAGACCCAGTACTTC. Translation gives CASSDMTSGSYIRETQYF.

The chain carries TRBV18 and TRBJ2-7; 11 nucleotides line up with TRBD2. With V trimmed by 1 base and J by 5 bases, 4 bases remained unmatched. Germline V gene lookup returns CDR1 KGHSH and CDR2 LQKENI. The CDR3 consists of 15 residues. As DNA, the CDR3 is TGTGCCAGCTCACCACAGACTAGCGGGATGGACGAGCAGTACTTC. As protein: CASSPQTSGMDEQYF.

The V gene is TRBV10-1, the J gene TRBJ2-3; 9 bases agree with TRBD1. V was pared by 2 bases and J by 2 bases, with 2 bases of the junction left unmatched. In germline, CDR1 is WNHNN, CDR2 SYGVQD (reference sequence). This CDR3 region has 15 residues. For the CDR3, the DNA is TGCGCCAGCAGTGAGGGGACAGGGCACACAGATACGCAGTATTTT. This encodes CASSEGTGHTDTQYF.

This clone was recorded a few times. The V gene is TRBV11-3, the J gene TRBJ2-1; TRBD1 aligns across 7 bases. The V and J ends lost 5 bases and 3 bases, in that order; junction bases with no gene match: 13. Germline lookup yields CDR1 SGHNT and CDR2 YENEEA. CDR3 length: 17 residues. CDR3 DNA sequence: TGTGCCAGCAGCCTCCGACAGGGTTTGGTCGGCTACAATGAGCAGTTCTTC. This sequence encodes CASSLRQGLVGYNEQFF.

This CDR3 reads CASSQAGEANYGYTF. The CDR3 nucleotides are TGTGCCAGCAGCCAGGCGGGAGAAGCTAACTATGGCTACACCTTC. V and J are TRBV7-2 and TRBJ1-2; D ambiguous. V was clipped by 5 bases and J by 0 bases, with 13 bases between them. CDR1 and CDR2 (germline): SGHTA, FQGNSA. The CDR3 totals 15 residues.

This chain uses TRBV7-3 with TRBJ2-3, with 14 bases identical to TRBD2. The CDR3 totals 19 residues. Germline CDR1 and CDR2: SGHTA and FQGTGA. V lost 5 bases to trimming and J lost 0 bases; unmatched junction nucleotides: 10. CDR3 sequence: CASSQIGTSGSHSTDTQYF. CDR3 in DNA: TGTGCCAGCAGCCAGATTGGGACTAGCGGGAGTCATAGCACAGATACGCAGTATTTT.

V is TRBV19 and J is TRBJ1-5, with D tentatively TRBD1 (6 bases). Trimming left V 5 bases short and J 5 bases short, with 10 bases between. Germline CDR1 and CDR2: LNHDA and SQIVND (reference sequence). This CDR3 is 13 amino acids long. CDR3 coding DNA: TGTGCCAGTAGTCCCCACAGGGATCAGCCCCAGCATTTT. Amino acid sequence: CASSPHRDQPQHF.

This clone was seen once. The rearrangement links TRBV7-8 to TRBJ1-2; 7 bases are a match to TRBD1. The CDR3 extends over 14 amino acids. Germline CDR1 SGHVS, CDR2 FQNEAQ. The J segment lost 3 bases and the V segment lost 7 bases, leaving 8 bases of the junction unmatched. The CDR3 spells CASTRQGKYYGYTF. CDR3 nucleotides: TGTGCCAGCACAAGACAGGGAAAATACTATGGCTACACCTTC. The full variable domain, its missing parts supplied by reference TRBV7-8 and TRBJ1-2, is GAGVSQSPRYKVAKRGQDVALRCDPISGHVSLFWYQQALGQGPEFLTYFQNEAQLDKSGLPSDRFFAERPEGSVSTLKIQRTQQEDSAVYLCASTRQGKYYGYTFGSGTRLTVV.

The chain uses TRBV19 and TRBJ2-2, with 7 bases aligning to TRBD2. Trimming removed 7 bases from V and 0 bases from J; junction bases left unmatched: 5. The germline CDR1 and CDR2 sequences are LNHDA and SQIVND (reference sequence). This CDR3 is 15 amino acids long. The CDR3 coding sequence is TGTGCCAGTATTAGGAGCGGGGCGAACACCGGGGAGCTGTTTTTT. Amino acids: CASIRSGANTGELFF.

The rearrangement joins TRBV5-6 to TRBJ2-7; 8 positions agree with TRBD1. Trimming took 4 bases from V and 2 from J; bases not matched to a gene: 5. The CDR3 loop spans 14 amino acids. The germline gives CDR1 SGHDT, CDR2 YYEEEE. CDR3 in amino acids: CASSGGQDAYEQYF. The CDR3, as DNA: TGTGCCAGCAGCGGGGGACAGGACGCCTACGAGCAGTACTTC. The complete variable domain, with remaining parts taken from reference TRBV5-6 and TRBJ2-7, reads DAGVTQSPTHLIKTRGQQVTLRCSPKSGHDTVSWYQQALGQGPQFIFQYYEEEERQRGNFPDRFSGHQFPNYSSELNVNALLLGDSALYLCASSGGQDAYEQYFGPGTRLTVT.

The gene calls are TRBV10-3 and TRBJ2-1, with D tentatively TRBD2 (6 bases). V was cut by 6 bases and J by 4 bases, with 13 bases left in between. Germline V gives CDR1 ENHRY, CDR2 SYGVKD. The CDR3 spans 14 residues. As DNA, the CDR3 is TGTGCCATCAGGGGGGACTCTTTGTACAATGAGCAGTTCTTC. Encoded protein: CAIRGDSLYNEQFF.

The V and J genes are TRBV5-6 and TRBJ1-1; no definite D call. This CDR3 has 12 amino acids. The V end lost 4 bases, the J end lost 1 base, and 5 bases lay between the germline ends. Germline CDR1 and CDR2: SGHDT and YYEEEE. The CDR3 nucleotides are TGTGCCAGCAGCCGCAGGAACACTGAAGCTTTCTTT. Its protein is CASSRRNTEAFF.

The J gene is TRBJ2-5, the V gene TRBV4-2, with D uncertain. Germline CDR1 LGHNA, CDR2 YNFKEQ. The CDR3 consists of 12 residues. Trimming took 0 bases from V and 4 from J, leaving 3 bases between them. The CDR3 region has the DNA TGTGCCAGCAGCCAAGATAGAGAGACCCAGTACTTC. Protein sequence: CASSQDRETQYF.

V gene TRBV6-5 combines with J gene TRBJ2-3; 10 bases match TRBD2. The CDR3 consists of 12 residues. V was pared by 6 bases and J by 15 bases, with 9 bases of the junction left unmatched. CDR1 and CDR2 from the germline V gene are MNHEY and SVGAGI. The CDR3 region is CASSPGTSALYF. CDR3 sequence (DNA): TGTGCCAGCAGCCCCGGGACTAGCGCGCTCTATTTT.

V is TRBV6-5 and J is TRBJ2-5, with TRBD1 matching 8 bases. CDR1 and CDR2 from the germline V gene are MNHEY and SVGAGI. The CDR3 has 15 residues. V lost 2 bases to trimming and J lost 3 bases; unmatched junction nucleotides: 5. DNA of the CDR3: TGTGCCAGCAGTTACGCAGGGGGCGTAAAAGAGACCCAGTACTTC. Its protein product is CASSYAGGVKETQYF.

The CDR3 sequence is CASSFSLDSFRSHEAFF. In DNA, the CDR3 is TGTGCCAGCAGTTTTAGTCTTGACAGCTTCAGGTCTCATGAAGCTTTCTTT. The chain has TRBV27 and TRBJ1-1, with a tentative D call TRBD1 (5 bases). The CDR3 has 17 residues. Germline-derived CDR1 and CDR2 are MNHEY and SMNVEV (reference sequence). Trimming took off 3 bases at V and 7 bases at J, with 24 bases between the two ends.

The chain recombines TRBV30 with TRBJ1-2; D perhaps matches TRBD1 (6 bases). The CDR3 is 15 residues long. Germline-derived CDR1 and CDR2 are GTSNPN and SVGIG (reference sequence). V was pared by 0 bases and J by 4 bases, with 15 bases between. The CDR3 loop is CAWSVPGAGIYGYTF. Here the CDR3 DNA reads TGTGCCTGGAGTGTACCAGGGGCGGGCATCTATGGCTACACCTTC.

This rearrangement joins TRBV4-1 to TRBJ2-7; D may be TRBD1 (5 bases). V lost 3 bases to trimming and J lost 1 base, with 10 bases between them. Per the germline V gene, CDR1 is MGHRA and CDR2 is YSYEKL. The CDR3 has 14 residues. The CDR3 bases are TGCGCCAGCAGCCACACAGGTAATTCCTACGAGCAGTACTTC. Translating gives CASSHTGNSYEQYF.

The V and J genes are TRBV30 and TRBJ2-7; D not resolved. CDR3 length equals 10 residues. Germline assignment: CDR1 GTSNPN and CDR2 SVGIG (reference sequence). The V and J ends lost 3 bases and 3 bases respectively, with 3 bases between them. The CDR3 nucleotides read TGTGCCTGGAGCAACTACGAGCAGTACTTC. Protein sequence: CAWSNYEQYF. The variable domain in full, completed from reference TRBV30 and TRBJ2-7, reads SQTIHQWPATLVQPVGSPLSLECTVEGTSNPNLYWYRQAAGRGLQLLFYSVGIGQISSEVPQNLSASRPQDRQFILSSKKLLLSDSGFYLCAWSNYEQYFGPGTRLTVT.

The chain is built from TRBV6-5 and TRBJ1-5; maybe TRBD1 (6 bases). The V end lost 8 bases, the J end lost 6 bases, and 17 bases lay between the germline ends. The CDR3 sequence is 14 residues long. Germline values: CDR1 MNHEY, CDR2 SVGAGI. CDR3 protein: CASGNREQGQPQHF. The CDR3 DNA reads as TGTGCCAGCGGAAACAGGGAGCAAGGTCAGCCCCAGCATTTT.

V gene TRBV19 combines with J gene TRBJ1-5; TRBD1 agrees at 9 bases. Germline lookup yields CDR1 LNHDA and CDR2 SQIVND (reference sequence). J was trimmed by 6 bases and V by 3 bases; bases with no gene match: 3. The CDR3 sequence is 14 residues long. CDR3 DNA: TGTGCCAGTAGTATTGGACAGGGGACTCAGCCCCAGCATTTT. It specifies CASSIGQGTQPQHF.

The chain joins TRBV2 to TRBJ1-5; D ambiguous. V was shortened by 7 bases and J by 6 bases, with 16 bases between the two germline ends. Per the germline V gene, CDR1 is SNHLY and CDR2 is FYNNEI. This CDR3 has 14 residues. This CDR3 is CASNLEMAGQPQHF. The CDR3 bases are TGTGCCAGCAATTTAGAAATGGCGGGTCAGCCCCAGCATTTT.

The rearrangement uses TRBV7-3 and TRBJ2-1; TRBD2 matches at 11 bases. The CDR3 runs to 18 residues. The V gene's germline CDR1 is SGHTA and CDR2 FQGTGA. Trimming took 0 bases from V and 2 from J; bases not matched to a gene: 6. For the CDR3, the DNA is TGTGCCAGCAGCTTAACTAGCGGGAGGGCCTCTACCTACAATGAGCAGTTCTTC. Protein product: CASSLTSGRASTYNEQFF.